This TCR beta chain was retrieved from a study of blood T cell repertoires in COVID-19. CDR3 length: 14 amino acids. J gave up 6 bases and V 5 bases, and 8 bases lay outside the gene matches. Germline V gives CDR1 MNHEY, CDR2 SMNVEV (reference sequence). TCRdb's table, derived via immunoSEQ multiplex PCR, lists solely in-frame clones and lacks some. The repertoire consists of approximately 74,000 clones, with more than 85% occurring once and the leading ten covering roughly 5%. This chain connects TRBV27 to TRBJ1-1; 8 nucleotides line up with TRBD1. The sequence was collected from an older woman with active COVID-19. Sequencing was performed on peripheral blood. Here the CDR3 reads CASSPMTGVPEAFF. The CDR3 coding sequence is TGTGCCAGCAGTCCCATGACAGGGGTCCCTGAAGCTTTCTTT.